The 3 T cell receptor beta chains in this list originate from one sample, sequenced in a study of naive and memory T cell subsets. Both TRBC1 and TRBC2 were covered by a beta constant-region primer of two equimolar oligonucleotides. MiXCR was run by TCRdb on the UMI-ligation and nested PCR reads, yielding one entry per CDR3 protein. The table records some 150,000 distinct CDR3 sequences, approximately 15% of them present only once. The sequencing input was naive CD4+ T cells from blood. Receptor source: a human donor in good health.

Turning to this clonotype: A much larger clone is a single base away; this may be a read error. This rearrangement joins TRBV20-1 to TRBJ2-5, with 7 positions matching TRBD1. Germline V lookup: CDR1 DFQATT, CDR2 SNEGSKA (reference sequence). V gave up 4 bases and J gave up 5 bases; unmatched junction bases: 16. The CDR3 extends over 16 amino acids. The CDR3, as DNA: TGCAGTGCTATTCCGGAACCCTACAGGGGTCAGGAGACCCAGTACTTC. Amino acid sequence: CSAIPEPYRGQETQYF.

Many counts were recorded for this clonotype. Written as DNA, the CDR3 is TGTGCCAGCAGCTCGCGGACAGCGAGCTACGAGCAGTACTTC. It yields the protein CASSSRTASYEQYF. The V call is TRBV7-2, the J call TRBJ2-7; perhaps TRBD1 as D (6 bases). V lost 4 bases and J 3 bases, leaving 13 bases between the germline ends. The CDR3 extends over 14 amino acids. Germline CDR1 SGHTA, CDR2 FQGNSA.

The chain joins TRBV11-2 to TRBJ2-3, with 8 positions matching TRBD2. This CDR3 region has 16 residues. Trimming removed 7 bases from V and 6 bases from J; junction bases left unmatched: 15. CDR1 and CDR2 (germline): SGHAT, FQNNGV. CDR3 in DNA: TGTGCCAGCACCGAAAGGTGGCTAGCGGGTGCCGATACGCAGTATTTT. Residues: CASTERWLAGADTQYF.